The 10 T cell receptor beta chains below come from one sample, sequenced in a study of beta chain features in type 1 diabetes. General study findings and limits: Across all four CD4+ subsets, people with type 1 diabetes showed modestly shorter TCRB CDR3s.

Investigators reverse transcribed all isolated RNA, so they sequenced expressed TCRB transcripts. TCRdb's copy holds only in-frame clones and misses some; the assay was immunoSEQ multiplex PCR. Among 600,000 or so clones, around 11% were seen once, and the ten largest hold around 0.12%. For these receptors, no antigen is known. The sample taken for sequencing was naive CD4+ T cells from blood. The receptors were sampled from a man aged 30 to 45 with type 1 diabetes.

The chain links TRBV28 to TRBJ1-5; unclear D gene. CDR3 length: 12 residues. The V gene's germline CDR1 is MDHEN and CDR2 SYDVKM. The V end lost 4 bases, the J end lost 7 bases, and 8 bases lay between the germline ends. The CDR3 DNA sequence: TGTGCCAGCAGTTCCCGTTTGCAGCCCCAGCATTTT. This codes for CASSSRLQPQHF.

This rearrangement joins TRBV7-2 to TRBJ2-3, with D possibly matching TRBD1 (5 bases). The V gene's germline CDR1 is SGHTA and CDR2 FQGNSA. This CDR3 comprises 14 residues. V dropped 5 bases and J dropped 3 bases, with 12 bases sitting between them. CDR3 loop: CASSLRVLTDTQYF. DNA of the CDR3: TGTGCCAGCAGCCTCAGGGTATTGACAGATACGCAGTATTTT.

Concerning this clone: At one end the junction does not follow the germline gene, possibly because of a read error. The J gene is TRBJ2-7, the V gene TRBV7-7; possibly TRBD1 for D (6 bases). CDR1 and CDR2 (germline): SSHAT, FNYEAQ (reference sequence). This CDR3 comprises 14 residues. CDR3 nucleotide sequence: TGTGCTAGCAGCCCTGGACAGAGCTCCTACGAGCAGTACTTC. Amino acids: CASSPGQSSYEQYF.

The V gene is TRBV7-6, the J gene TRBJ2-1; no clear D gene. The CDR3 runs 14 residues. Germline lookup yields CDR1 SGHVS and CDR2 FNYEAQ. V was pared by 5 bases and J by 2 bases, with 10 bases between. CDR3 nucleotide sequence: TGTGCCAGCAGCAAACCTGGTCCCTACAATGAGCAGTTCTTC. This codes for CASSKPGPYNEQFF.

The gene calls are TRBV7-2 and TRBJ1-5, with 11 positions matching TRBD1. The V segment lost 6 bases and the J segment 6 bases; nucleotides outside the gene matches: 10. CDR1 is SGHTA, CDR2 FQGNSA, per germline. The CDR3 spans 16 residues. The CDR3, as DNA: TGTGCCAGCAGTGCTGGCGGACAGGGGGCTCGTCAGCCCCAGCATTTT. This translates into CASSAGGQGARQPQHF.

This clone came up a few times. This chain uses TRBV10-3 with TRBJ2-5; 8 bases fit TRBD2. V gave up 7 bases and J gave up 5 bases; unmatched junction bases: 6. Germline loops: CDR1 ENHRY, CDR2 SYGVKD. The CDR3 contains 13 residues. The CDR3 is CAINRGGWETQYF. The CDR3 coding sequence is TGTGCCATCAATCGGGGGGGCTGGGAGACCCAGTACTTC.

This clone has a handful of counts. The CDR3 DNA reads TGTGCCAGCAGCTCGGACAGCCTGAACACCGGGGAGCTGTTTTTT. This codes for CASSSDSLNTGELFF. The chain links TRBV7-9 to TRBJ2-2; D is possibly TRBD1 (6 bases). CDR3 length: 15 residues. Germline CDR1 reads SEHNR; CDR2 reads FQNEAQ (reference sequence). V dropped 4 bases and J dropped 1 base, with 10 bases sitting between them.

This clone has a handful of counts. The V call is TRBV5-1, the J call TRBJ2-3, with D perhaps matching TRBD2 (5 bases). This CDR3 has 15 residues. V gave up 0 bases and J gave up 1 base, with 9 bases separating them. CDR1 SGHRS and CDR2 YFSETQ come from the germline V gene. CDR3 residues: CASSLGTDRTDTQYF. The DNA for the CDR3 is TGCGCCAGCAGCTTGGGGACTGATCGCACAGATACGCAGTATTTT.

This clone was observed a few times. The rearrangement joins TRBV18 to TRBJ1-1; TRBD1 matches at 7 bases. V shed 0 bases, J shed 10 bases, and the junction held 2 bases outside the gene matches. The CDR3 is 12 residues long. The V gene's germline CDR1 is KGHSH and CDR2 LQKENI. The CDR3 DNA reads as TGTGCCAGCTCACCACCGACAGGGCGAGCTTTCTTT. Translation gives CASSPPTGRAFF.

V gene TRBV29-1 combines with J gene TRBJ2-1; TRBD1 or TRBD2 may be the D gene (6 bases each). The CDR3 has 13 residues. Germline values: CDR1 SQVTM, CDR2 ANQGSEA. With 4 bases removed from V and 8 bases from J, the gap between germline ends came to 15 bases. For the CDR3, the DNA is TGCAGCGTTGGTGTACTAGCAGGGGATGAGCAGTTCTTC. It yields the protein CSVGVLAGDEQFF.